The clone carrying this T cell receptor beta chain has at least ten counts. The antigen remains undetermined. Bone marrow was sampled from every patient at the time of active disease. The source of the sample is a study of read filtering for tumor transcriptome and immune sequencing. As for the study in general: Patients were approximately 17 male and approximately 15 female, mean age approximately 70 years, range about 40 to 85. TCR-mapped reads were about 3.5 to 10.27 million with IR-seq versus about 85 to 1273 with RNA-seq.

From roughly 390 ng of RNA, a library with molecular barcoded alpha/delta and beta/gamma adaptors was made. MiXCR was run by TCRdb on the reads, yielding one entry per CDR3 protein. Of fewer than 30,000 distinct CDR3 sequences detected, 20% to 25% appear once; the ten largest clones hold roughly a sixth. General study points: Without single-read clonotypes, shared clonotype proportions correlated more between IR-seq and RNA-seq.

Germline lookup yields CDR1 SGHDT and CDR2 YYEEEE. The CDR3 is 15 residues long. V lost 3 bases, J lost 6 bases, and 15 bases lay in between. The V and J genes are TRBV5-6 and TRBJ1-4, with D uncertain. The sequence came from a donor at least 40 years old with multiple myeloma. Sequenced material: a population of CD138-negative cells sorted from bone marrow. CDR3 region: CASSSRAQKDEKLFF. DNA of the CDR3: TGTGCCAGCAGCTCCCGGGCCCAGAAGGATGAAAAACTGTTTTTT.